This T cell receptor beta chain was profiled in a study of T-cell reconstitution after alpha-beta-depleted transplantation in children. Study-wide findings and caveats: When one year had passed after transplant, most T-cell counts and diversity came from newly produced T cells.

A TCRbeta library incorporating unique molecular identifiers was prepared. TCRdb reprocessed the PCR reads with MiXCR, giving one entry per CDR3 protein. The sample shows fewer than 150,000 distinct CDR3 sequences, around 9.8% of them seen only once. This clonotype appeared many times. Antigen: not known. The sequence was obtained from a girl in the first two years of life who had a stem cell transplant for combined immunodeficiency, so the T cells may come from the graft donor. Sequencing was performed on PBMCs, mostly from graft donor cells, taken 180 days after TCRalphabeta/CD19-depleted stem cell transplant.

The CDR3 loop is CSARVAGGPYEQYF. The DNA of the CDR3 is TGCAGTGCTAGAGTCGCGGGGGGGCCCTACGAGCAGTACTTC. The rearrangement joins TRBV20-1 to TRBJ2-7, with TRBD2 matching over 9 bases. Germline V CDR1 and CDR2: DFQATT, SNEGSKA (reference sequence). Trimming at V came to 1 base and at J to 2 bases, leaving 3 bases not matched to a gene. This CDR3 is built from 14 residues.